This T cell receptor (beta chain) was obtained from a study of somatic reversion in DOCK8 deficiency (TCRdb year 2020). For the wider study: The study compared the T cell receptor beta repertoires of three groups: DOCK8-deficient patients, DOCK8-revertant patients and healthy volunteers. The study set out to investigate how, in DOCK8 deficiency, somatic reversion of pathogenic DOCK8 variants alters lymphocyte differentiation and function. DOCK8-deficient patients in the study had been reported previously.

Including the terminal cysteine and phenylalanine, the CDR3 comprises 16 residues. Only the CDR3 DNA stays, 48 bases, in frame from base 1. The V end gives up 4 bases and the J end 1 base, leaving 10 bases in the junction not matched to a gene. The germline V gene (reference sequence) supplies CDR1 DFQATT and CDR2 SNEGSKA. Library construction relied on multiplex PCR. TRB libraries were made by one-step amplicon PCR using EuroClonality-NGS primers on 90 to 100 ng genomic DNA. TRB amplicons were sequenced on Illumina MiSeq instruments with 2 x 250 bp version 2 chemistry. The authors processed their data as follows. IMGT/HighV-QUEST was used for primary TRB sequence analysis and V(D)J annotation. VDJtools was used to assess repertoire diversity and composition after nonfunctional clones were removed and samples were downsampled for comparisons between samples. Using fastp trimming at Q25 and MiXCR clonotype assembly, TCRdb reanalyzed the public sequencing data and kept in-frame beta chains. CDR3 protein sequences are deduplicated, and each keeps its most common genes and DNA. The V and J calls were not made by the authors but by TCRdb's processing. The sample contains about 2,600 distinct CDR3 sequences, about 25% of them found a single time. The top ten hold 9.5% of the sample.

General conclusions and limits of the study: The methods did not state, for each individual sample, whether the source material was whole blood or PBMCs.

Blood for healthy controls was obtained from volunteer donors provided by blood services in Australia and France. Genomic DNA for TCR repertoire analysis was extracted from either whole blood samples or PBMCs. This clonotype is labeled medium-sized (0.01 to 0.1%). Its antigen has not been determined. Base qualities are not at hand, and no much larger clone is one base apart. The sample consisted of peripheral blood. The TCR comes from a human donor in good health. The sequence is built from TRBV20-1 and TRBJ1-1; the central 9 bases match TRBD1. The CDR3 in this case is CSAIFGTGWRNTEAFF. The sequenced DNA: TGCAGTGCTATCTTCGGGACAGGGTGGAGGAACACTGAAGCTTTCTTT.